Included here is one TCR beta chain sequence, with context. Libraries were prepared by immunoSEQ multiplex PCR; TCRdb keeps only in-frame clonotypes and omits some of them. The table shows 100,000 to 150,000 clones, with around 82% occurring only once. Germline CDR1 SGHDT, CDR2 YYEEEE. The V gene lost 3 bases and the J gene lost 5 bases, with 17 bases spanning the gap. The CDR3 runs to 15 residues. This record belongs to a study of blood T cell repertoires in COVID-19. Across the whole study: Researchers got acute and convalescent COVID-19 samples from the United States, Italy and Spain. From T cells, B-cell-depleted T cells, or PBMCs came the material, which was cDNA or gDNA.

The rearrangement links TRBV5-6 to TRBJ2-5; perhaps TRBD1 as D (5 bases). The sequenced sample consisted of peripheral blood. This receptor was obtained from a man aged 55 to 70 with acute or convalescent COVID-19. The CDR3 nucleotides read TGTGCCAGCAGCTCACCTTCCCTAAAGGGGGAGACCCAGTACTTC. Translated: CASSSPSLKGETQYF.